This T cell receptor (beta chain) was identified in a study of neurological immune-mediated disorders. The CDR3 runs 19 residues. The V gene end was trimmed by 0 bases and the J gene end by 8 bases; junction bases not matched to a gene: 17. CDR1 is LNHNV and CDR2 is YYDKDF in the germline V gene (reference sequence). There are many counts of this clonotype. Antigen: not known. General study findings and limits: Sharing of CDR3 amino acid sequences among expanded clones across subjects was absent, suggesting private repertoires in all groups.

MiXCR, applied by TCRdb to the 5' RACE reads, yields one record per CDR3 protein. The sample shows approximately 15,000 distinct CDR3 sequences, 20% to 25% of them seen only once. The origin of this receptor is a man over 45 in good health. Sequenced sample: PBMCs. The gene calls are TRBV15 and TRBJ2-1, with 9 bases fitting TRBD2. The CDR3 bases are TGTGCCACCAGCAGAGATTCGCAGGTCCTTCTAGCGGGACCCGATGAGCAGTTCTTC. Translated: CATSRDSQVLLAGPDEQFF.